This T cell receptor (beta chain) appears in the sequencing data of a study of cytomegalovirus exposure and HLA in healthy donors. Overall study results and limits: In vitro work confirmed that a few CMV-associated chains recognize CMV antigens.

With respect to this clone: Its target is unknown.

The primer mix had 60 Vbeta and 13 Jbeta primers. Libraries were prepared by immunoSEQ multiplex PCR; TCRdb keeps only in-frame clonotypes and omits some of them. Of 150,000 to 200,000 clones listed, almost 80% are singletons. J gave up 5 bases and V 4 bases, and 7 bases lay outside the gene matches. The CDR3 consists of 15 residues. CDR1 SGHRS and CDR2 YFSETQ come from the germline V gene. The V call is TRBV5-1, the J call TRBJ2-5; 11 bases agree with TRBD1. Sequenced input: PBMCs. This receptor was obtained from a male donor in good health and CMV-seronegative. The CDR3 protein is CASSRDRGVMETQYF. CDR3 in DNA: TGCGCCAGCAGCCGGGACAGGGGGGTCATGGAGACCCAGTACTTC.